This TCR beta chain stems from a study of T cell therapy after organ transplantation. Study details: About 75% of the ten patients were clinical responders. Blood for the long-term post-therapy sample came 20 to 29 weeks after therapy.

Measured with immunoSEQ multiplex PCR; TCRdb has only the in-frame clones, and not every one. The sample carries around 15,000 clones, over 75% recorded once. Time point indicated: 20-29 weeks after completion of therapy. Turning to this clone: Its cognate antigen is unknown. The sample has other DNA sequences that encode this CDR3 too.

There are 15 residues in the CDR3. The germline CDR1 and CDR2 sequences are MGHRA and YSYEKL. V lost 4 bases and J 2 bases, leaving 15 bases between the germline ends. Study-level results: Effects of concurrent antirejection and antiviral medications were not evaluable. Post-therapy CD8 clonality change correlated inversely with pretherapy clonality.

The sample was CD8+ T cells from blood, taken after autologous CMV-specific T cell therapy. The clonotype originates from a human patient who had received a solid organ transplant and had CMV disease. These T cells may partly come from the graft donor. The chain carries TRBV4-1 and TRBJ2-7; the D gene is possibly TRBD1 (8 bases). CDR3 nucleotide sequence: TGCGCCAGCAGCCCCAGCGGGACAGGTCCCTACGAGCAGTACTTC. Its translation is CASSPSGTGPYEQYF.